These T cell receptor beta chains were read from a single sample in a study of blood T cells in healthy people across ages. TCRdb fed the 5' RACE reads into MiXCR, producing one record per CDR3 protein. This table holds 1.5 million to 2 million distinct CDR3 sequences, roughly 52% found once. The specimen was blood. Source of these receptors: a woman between 40 and 50 years old in good health. Both conserved end residues are part of each CDR3. Each record gives: J gene, D gene, clone size, V gene, CDR3 protein. D genes are given only for firm matches. Clone size is shown for a subset of rows, as once, few, many or a class of expanded clone.

TRBJ2-4 | NA | NA | TRBV6-2/TRBV6-3 | CASSFVGHIAKNIQYF
TRBJ1-2 | TRBD1 | NA | TRBV2 | CASSVPGGKNYGYTF
TRBJ2-3 | NA | NA | TRBV28 | CASTPPWGVNTDTQYF
TRBJ2-5 | TRBD1 | NA | TRBV5-5 | CASSLPDRDQETQYF
TRBJ1-5 | NA | NA | TRBV19 | CASSITTWDQPQHF
TRBJ2-7 | NA | NA | TRBV6-2/TRBV6-3 | CASSYRNRYSYEQYF
TRBJ2-5 | NA | NA | TRBV28 | CASSPGPIQGKQETQYF
TRBJ2-1 | NA | few | TRBV4-2 | CASSQVYGNYNEQFF
TRBJ1-5 | NA | NA | TRBV6-1 | CASTRDRDQPQHF
TRBJ2-7 | NA | few | TRBV6-6 | CASTQGGTQQYEQYF
TRBJ1-2 | TRBD1 | NA | TRBV6-5 | CASGAGGNYGYTF
TRBJ2-5 | NA | NA | TRBV7-3 | CASSLTAAKETQYF
TRBJ2-1 | TRBD1 | NA | TRBV29-1 | CSGDRVRSYNEQFF
TRBJ1-1 | NA | once | TRBV28 | CASGTGSTEAFF
TRBJ1-1 | NA | NA | TRBV27 | CASRTTYRDGTEAFF
TRBJ1-2 | NA | NA | TRBV7-2 | CAGSLAERQGYGYTF
TRBJ2-5 | NA | NA | TRBV7-9 | CASSLDTGPGSNEQYF
TRBJ1-2 | TRBD1 | NA | TRBV5-1 | CASSLGDSLEGYGYTF
TRBJ1-6 | NA | few | TRBV4-3 | CASRDGEFNSPLHF
TRBJ2-7 | NA | NA | TRBV7-2 | CASSWVSYGQYF
NA | TRBD2 | NA | TRBV27 | CASSNLAGGSYEQYF
TRBJ1-2 | TRBD1 | NA | TRBV7-2 | CASSLTGAWGYTF
TRBJ2-7 | TRBD2 | few | TRBV25-1 | CARGPGLVLPYEQYF
TRBJ1-1 | NA | NA | TRBV6-6 | CASSETGTGKWAAFF
TRBJ2-4 | TRBD1 | NA | TRBV2 | CASIRGQEAKNIQYF
TRBJ1-4 | TRBD1 | NA | TRBV4-2 | CASSQSFDRVGRANEKLFF
TRBJ2-7 | TRBD2 | NA | TRBV7-9 | CASSLVVRGKSYEQYF
NA | NA | NA | TRBV6-5 | CASSYSAGYYNEQYF
TRBJ2-1 | NA | few | TRBV6-5 | CASSYLGAIRNEQFF
TRBJ2-3 | NA | NA | TRBV6-1 | CASTELTDTQYF
TRBJ1-1 | NA | few | TRBV7-2 | CASSLVRQNTEAFF
TRBJ2-3 | NA | NA | TRBV7-2 | CASSSRDLYTGDTQYF
TRBJ2-1 | TRBD1 | once | TRBV12-3/TRBV12-4 | CASSRDPGQGDEQFF
TRBJ2-1 | NA | few | TRBV29-1 | CSVEEDAPNEQFF
TRBJ2-3 | NA | NA | TRBV6-6 | CASSYGGARTDTQYF
TRBJ1-2 | NA | NA | TRBV11-2 | CASSSDRKLNYGYTF
TRBJ1-5 | NA | NA | TRBV7-9 | CASSKGLNQPQHF